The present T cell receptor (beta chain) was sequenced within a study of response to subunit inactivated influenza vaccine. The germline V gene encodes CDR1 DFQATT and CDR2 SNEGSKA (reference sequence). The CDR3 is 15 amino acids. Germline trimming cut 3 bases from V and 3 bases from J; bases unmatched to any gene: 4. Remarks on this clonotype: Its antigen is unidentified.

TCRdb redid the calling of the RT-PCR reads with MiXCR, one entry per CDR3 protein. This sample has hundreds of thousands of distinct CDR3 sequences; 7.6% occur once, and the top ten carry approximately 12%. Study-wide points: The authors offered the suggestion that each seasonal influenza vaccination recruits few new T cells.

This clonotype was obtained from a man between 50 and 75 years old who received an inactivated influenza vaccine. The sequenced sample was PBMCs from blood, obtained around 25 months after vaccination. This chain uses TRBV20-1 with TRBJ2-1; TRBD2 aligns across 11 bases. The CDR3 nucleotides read TGCAGTGCTAGCCCTAGCGGGGGGCTCTACAATGAGCAGTTCTTC. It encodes CSASPSGGLYNEQFF.